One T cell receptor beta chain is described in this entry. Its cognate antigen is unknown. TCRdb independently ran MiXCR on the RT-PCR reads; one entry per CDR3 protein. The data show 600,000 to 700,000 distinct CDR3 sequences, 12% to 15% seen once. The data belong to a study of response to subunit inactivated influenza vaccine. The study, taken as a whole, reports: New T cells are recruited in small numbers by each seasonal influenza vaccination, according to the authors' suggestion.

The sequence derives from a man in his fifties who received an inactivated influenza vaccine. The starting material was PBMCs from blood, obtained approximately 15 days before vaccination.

This CDR3 is CATSRAIGAVGETQYF. CDR3 nucleotides: TGTGCCACCAGCAGAGCGATAGGGGCAGTCGGGGAGACCCAGTACTTC. The chain employs TRBV15 and TRBJ2-5; D may be TRBD1 (5 bases). Per the germline V gene, CDR1 is LNHNV and CDR2 is YYDKDF (reference sequence). V was cut by 1 base and J by 5 bases, with 17 bases left in between. This CDR3 region has 16 residues.